The 9 T cell receptor beta chains presented below share a single source sample, sequenced in a study of quantifying T cell responses using KT2 cells. Looking at the study overall: TCR alpha and beta constant-region primers primed reverse transcription of RNA.

Each cDNA got a UMI-containing oligo ligated at its 3' end. An equimolar mix of RC1.1 and RC1.2 primed the beta chain across TRBC1 and TRBC2. TCRdb re-called the UMI-ligation and nested PCR reads through MiXCR, storing one row per CDR3 protein. The sample lists more than 55,000 distinct CDR3 sequences, over 9% seen once, with around 9.9% in the top ten. Sequencing was done on a sample of PBMCs spiked with cells of the T cell clone KT2. These receptors originate from a human donor.

The chain recombines TRBV12-3 or TRBV12-4 with TRBJ1-1, with a tentative D call TRBD1 (5 bases). This CDR3 is 16 amino acids long. V dropped 4 bases and J dropped 1 base, with 16 bases sitting between them. The CDR3 loop is CASSSDGGERNTEAFF. The CDR3, as DNA: TGTGCCAGCAGTTCAGACGGGGGGGAGAGGAACACTGAAGCTTTCTTT.

This chain joins TRBV11-2 and TRBJ1-5; D is unclear. The CDR3 loop spans 13 amino acids. Trimming stripped 0 bases from V and 7 bases from J, with 7 bases between. Germline lookup yields CDR1 SGHAT and CDR2 FQNNGV. The DNA of the CDR3 is TGTGCCAGCAGCTTAGATTCAGAGCAGCCCCAGCATTTT. It translates to CASSLDSEQPQHF. The full variable domain, its missing parts supplied by reference TRBV11-2 and TRBJ1-5, is EAGVAQSPRYKIIEKRQSVAFWCNPISGHATLYWYQQILGQGPKLLIQFQNNGVVDDSQLPKDRFSAERLKGVDSTLKIQPAKLEDSAVYLCASSLDSEQPQHFGDGTRLSIL.

This clonotype occurred a few times. The chain links TRBV24-1 to TRBJ2-1, with 11 bases lining up with TRBD2. Trimming took 5 bases from V and 7 from J; bases not matched to a gene: 3. CDR3 size: 14 residues. Germline assignment: CDR1 KGHDR and CDR2 SFDVKD. For the CDR3, the DNA is TGTGCCACCAGTGTACTAGCGGGGGTTAATGAGCAGTTCTTC. It encodes CATSVLAGVNEQFF.

This clonotype appeared many times. The chain uses TRBV3-1 and TRBJ2-1, with 10 positions matching TRBD2. The CDR3 is 17 residues long. The germline CDR1 and CDR2 sequences are LGHDT and YNNKEL (reference sequence). With 0 bases clipped from V and 9 bases from J, the junction kept 11 bases outside the gene matches. The CDR3 bases are TGTGCCAGCAGCCAAGATCTGGGACTAGCGAGGGTCGGTGAGCAGTTCTTC. It yields the protein CASSQDLGLARVGEQFF.

This clonotype was counted many times. The V gene is TRBV29-1, the J gene TRBJ2-1, with TRBD2 matching over 7 bases. V was pared by 3 bases and J by 4 bases, with 12 bases of the junction left unmatched. The CDR3 covers 16 residues. From germline, CDR1 is SQVTM and CDR2 ANQGSEA. CDR3 sequence: CSVDRGDGGSYNEQFF. The CDR3 nucleotides read TGCAGCGTTGACCGGGGCGACGGCGGGAGTTACAATGAGCAGTTCTTC.

This clonotype has ten or more counts. The chain employs TRBV11-2 and TRBJ1-1; D call uncertain. Germline loops: CDR1 SGHAT, CDR2 FQNNGV. Trimming stripped 2 bases from V and 0 bases from J, with 13 bases between. The CDR3 spans 16 residues. The CDR3 DNA is TGTGCCAGCAGCTTAAGATACGGGGTCATGAACACTGAAGCTTTCTTT. It is translated as CASSLRYGVMNTEAFF.

This clonotype was seen a few times. This chain uses TRBV9 with TRBJ1-3, with D perhaps matching TRBD1 (5 bases). V lost 0 bases and J lost 0, with 7 bases in between. The CDR3 consists of 15 residues. CDR1 is SGDLS and CDR2 is YYNGEE in the germline V gene. The CDR3 nucleotides are TGTGCCAGCAGCGTAGGAGGGACCTCTGGAAACACCATATATTTT. Its translation: CASSVGGTSGNTIYF.

The chain is built from TRBV2 and TRBJ2-3; tentatively, D is TRBD1 or TRBD2 (6 bases each). With 6 bases removed from V and 4 bases from J, the gap between germline ends came to 14 bases. From germline, CDR1 is SNHLY and CDR2 FYNNEI. The CDR3 has 14 amino acids. The CDR3 loop is CASSKGGPPDTQYF. Written as DNA, the CDR3 is TGTGCCAGCAGCAAGGGGGGTCCCCCAGATACGCAGTATTTT. The whole variable domain, remainder taken from reference TRBV2 and TRBJ2-3, is EPEVTQTPSHQVTQMGQEVILRCVPISNHLYFYWYRQILGQKVEFLVSFYNNEISEKSEIFDDQFSVERPDGSNFTLKIRSTKLEDSAMYFCASSKGGPPDTQYFGPGTRLTVL.

The chain couples TRBV7-9 to TRBJ1-1; 7 positions agree with TRBD1. The V segment lost 5 bases and the J segment 6 bases; nucleotides outside the gene matches: 6. CDR1 and CDR2 (germline): SEHNR, FQNEAQ (reference sequence). The CDR3 is 13 amino acids. The CDR3 coding sequence is TGTGCCAGCAGCAAAACAGGGGACCCTGAAGCTTTCTTT. Amino acid sequence: CASSKTGDPEAFF.